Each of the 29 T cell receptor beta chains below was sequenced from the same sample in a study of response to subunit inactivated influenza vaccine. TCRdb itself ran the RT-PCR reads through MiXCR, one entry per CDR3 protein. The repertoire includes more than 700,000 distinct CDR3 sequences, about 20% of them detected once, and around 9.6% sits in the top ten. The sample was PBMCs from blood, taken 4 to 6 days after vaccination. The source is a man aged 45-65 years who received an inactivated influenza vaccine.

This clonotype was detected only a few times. CDR3 bases: TGTGCCAGCAGTTACCCCCCCCGAGGAGGGAAGGGCTACACCGGGGAGCTGTTTTTT. This encodes CASSYPPRGGKGYTGELFF. The chain joins TRBV6-2 or TRBV6-3 to TRBJ2-2, with D maybe TRBD2 (6 bases). This CDR3 is built from 19 residues. Germline V gene sequence: CDR1 MNHEY, CDR2 SVGEGT. V lost 2 bases to trimming and J lost 3 bases, with 22 bases between them.

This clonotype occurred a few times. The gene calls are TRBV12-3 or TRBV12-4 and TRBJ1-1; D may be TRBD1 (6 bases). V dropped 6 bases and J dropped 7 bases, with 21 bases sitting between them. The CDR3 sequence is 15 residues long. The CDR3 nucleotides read TGTGCCAGCAGGCGCTCTCTCGGGGGCGCGAGTGAAGCTTTCTTT. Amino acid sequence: CASRRSLGGASEAFF.

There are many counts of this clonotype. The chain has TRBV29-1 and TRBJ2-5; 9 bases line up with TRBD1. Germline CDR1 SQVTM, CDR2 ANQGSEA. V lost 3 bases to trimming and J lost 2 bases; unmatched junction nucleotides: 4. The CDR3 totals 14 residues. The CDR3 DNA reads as TGCAGCGTTGAGAAGGACAGGGGACAAGAGACCCAGTACTTC. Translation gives CSVEKDRGQETQYF.

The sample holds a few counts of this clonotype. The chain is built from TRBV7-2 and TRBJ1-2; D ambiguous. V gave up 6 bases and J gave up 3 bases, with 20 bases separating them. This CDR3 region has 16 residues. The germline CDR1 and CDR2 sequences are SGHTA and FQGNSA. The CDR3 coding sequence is TGTGCCAGCAGAGGTGATCGTATGGTGGGGTACTATGGCTACACCTTC. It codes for CASRGDRMVGYYGYTF.

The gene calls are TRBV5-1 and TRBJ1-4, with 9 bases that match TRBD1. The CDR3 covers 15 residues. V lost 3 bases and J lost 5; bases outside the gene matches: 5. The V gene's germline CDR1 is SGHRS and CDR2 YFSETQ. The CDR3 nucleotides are TGCGCCAGCAGCTGGCGACAGGGGGGAAATGAAAAACTGTTTTTT. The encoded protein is CASSWRQGGNEKLFF.

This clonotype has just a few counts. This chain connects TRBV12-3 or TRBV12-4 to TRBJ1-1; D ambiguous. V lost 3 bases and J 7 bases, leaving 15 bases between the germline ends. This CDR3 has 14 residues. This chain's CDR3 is CASSLTVEGSEAFF. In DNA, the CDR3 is TGTGCCAGCAGTTTGACGGTTGAAGGGAGTGAAGCTTTCTTT.

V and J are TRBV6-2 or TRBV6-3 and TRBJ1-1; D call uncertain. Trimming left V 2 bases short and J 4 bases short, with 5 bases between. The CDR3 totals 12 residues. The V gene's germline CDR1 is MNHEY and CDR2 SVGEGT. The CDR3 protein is CASSYMITEAFF. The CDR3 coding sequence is TGTGCCAGCAGTTACATGATCACTGAAGCTTTCTTT.

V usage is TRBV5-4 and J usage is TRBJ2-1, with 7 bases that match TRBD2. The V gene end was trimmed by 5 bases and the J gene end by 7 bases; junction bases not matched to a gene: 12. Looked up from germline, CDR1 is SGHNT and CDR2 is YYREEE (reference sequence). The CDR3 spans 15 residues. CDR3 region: CASSSQRGDSNEQFF. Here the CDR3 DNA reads TGTGCCAGCAGTTCCCAGCGGGGCGATTCGAATGAGCAGTTCTTC.

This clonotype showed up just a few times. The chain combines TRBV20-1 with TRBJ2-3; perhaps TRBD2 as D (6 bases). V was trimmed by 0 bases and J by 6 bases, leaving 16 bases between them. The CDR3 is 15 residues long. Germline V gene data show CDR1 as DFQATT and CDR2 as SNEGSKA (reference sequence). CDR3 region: CSARDLGGRLDTQYF. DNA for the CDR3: TGCAGTGCTAGAGATCTCGGGGGAAGGTTGGATACGCAGTATTTT.

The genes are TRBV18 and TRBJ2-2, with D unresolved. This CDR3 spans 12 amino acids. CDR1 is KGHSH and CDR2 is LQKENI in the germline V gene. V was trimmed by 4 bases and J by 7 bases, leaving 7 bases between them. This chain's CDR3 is CASSRSFGELFF. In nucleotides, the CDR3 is TGTGCCAGCTCACGCAGTTTCGGGGAGCTGTTTTTT.

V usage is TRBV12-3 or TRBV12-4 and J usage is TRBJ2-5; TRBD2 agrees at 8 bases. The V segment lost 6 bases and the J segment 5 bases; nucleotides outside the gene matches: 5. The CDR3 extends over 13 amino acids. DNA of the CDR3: TGTGCCAGCAGACGGGGGGGCCCCGAGACCCAGTACTTC. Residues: CASRRGGPETQYF.

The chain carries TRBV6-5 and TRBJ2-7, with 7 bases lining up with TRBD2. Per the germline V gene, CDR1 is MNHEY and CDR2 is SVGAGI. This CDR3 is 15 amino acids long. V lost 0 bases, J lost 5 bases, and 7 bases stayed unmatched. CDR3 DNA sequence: TGTGCCAGCAGTTACTCGGGGGGAGGGTTTAACGAGCAGTACTTC. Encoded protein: CASSYSGGGFNEQYF.

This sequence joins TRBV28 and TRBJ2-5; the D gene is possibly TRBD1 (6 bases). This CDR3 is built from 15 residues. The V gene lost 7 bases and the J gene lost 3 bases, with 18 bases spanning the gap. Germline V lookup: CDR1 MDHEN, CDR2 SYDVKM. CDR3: CASTATGQFKETQYF. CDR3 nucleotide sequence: TGTGCCAGCACCGCTACAGGGCAGTTCAAAGAGACCCAGTACTTC.

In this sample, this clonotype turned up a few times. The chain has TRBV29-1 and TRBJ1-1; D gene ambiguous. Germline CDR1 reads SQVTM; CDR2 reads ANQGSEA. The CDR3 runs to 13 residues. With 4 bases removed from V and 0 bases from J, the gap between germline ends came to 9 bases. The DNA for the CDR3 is TGCAGCGTTGTCAGGAGATTGAACACTGAAGCTTTCTTT. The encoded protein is CSVVRRLNTEAFF.

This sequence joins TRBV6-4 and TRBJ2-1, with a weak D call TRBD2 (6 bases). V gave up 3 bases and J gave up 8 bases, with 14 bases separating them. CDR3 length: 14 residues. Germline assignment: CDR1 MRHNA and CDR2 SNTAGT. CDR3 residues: CASSEKGWGDEQFF. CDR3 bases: TGTGCCAGCAGTGAAAAGGGTTGGGGGGATGAGCAGTTCTTC.

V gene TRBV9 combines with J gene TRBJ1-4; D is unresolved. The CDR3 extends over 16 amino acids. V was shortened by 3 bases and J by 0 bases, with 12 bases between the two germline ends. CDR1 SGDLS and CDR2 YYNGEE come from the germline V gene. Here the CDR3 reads CASSGAATATNEKLFF. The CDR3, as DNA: TGTGCCAGCAGCGGCGCCGCGACCGCAACTAATGAAAAACTGTTTTTT. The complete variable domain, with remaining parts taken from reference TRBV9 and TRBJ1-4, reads DSGVTQTPKHLITATGQRVTLRCSPRSGDLSVYWYQQSLDQGLQFLIQYYNGEERAKGNILERFSAQQFPDLHSELNLSSLELGDSALYFCASSGAATATNEKLFFGSGTQLSVL.

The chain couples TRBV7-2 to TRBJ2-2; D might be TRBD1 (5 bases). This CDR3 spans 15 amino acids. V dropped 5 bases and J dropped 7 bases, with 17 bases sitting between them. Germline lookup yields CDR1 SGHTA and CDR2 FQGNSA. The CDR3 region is CASSPADISHGELFF. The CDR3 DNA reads TGTGCCAGCAGCCCCGCGGACATTTCCCACGGGGAGCTGTTTTTT. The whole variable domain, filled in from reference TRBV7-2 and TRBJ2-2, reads GAGVSQSPSNKVTEKGKDVELRCDPISGHTALYWYRQSLGQGLEFLIYFQGNSAPDKSGLPSDRFSAERTGGSVSTLTIQRTQQEDSAVYLCASSPADISHGELFFGEGSRLTVL.

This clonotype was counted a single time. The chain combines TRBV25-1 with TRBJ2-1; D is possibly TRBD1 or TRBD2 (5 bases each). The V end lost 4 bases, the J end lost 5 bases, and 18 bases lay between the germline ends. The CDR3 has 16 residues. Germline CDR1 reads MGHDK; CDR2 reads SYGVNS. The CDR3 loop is CASSGGSIRGHNEQFF. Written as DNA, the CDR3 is TGTGCCAGCAGTGGGGGTAGTATAAGGGGACACAATGAGCAGTTCTTC.

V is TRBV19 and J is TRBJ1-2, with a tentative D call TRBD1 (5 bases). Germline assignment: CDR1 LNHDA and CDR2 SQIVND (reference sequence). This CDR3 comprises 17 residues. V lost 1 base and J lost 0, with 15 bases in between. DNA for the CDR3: TGTGCCAGTAGTATAGCCGGGACGCCGAAAGCTAACTATGGCTACACCTTC. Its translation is CASSIAGTPKANYGYTF.

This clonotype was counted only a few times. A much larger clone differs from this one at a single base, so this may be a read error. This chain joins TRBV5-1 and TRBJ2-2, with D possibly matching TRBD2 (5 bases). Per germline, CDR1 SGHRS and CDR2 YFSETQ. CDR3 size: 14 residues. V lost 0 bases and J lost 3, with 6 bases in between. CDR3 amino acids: CASSLDGDTGELFF. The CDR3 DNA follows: TGCGCCAGCAGCTTGGACGGGGACACCGGGGAGCTGTTTTTT. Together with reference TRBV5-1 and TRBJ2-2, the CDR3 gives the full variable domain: KAGVTQTPRYLIKTRGQQVTLSCSPISGHRSVSWYQQTPGQGLQFLFEYFSETQRNKGNFPGRFSGRQFSNSRSEMNVSTLELGDSALYLCASSLDGDTGELFFGEGSRLTVL.

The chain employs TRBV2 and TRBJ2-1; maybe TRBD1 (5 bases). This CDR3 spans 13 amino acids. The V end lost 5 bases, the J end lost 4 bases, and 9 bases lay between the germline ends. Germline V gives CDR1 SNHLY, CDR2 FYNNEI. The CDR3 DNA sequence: TGTGCCAGCAGTCAAAGACAGTACAATGAGCAGTTCTTC. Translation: CASSQRQYNEQFF.

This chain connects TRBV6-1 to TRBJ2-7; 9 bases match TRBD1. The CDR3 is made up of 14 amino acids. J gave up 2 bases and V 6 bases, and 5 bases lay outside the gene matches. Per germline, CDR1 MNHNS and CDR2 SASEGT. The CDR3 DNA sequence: TGTGCCAGCAGGGCCGGGACAGGGACCTACGAGCAGTACTTC. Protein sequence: CASRAGTGTYEQYF.

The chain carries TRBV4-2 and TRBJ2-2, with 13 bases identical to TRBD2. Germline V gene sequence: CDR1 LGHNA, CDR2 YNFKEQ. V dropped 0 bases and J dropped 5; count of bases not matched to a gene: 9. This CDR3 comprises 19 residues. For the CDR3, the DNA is TGTGCCAGCAGCCAAGATATTACTAGCGGGAGGGCCATGACCGGGGAGCTGTTTTTT. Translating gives CASSQDITSGRAMTGELFF.

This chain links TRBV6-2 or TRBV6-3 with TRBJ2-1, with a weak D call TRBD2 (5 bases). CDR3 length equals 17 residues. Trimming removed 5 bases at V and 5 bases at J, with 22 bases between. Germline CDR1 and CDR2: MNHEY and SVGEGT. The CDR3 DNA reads TGTGCCAGCAGTCAGTATGAAGGACTGGCGTGGGACAATGAGCAGTTCTTC. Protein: CASSQYEGLAWDNEQFF.

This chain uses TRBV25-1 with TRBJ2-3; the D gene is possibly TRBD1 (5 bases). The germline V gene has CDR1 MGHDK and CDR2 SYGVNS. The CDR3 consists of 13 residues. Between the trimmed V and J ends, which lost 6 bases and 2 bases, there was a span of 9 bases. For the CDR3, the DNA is TGTGCCAGCAGGGACACTCTCACAGATACGCAGTATTTT. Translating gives CASRDTLTDTQYF.

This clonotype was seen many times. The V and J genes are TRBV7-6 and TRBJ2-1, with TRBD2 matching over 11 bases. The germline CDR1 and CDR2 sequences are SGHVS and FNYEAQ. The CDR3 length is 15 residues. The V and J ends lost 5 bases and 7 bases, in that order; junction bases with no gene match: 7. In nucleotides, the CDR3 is TGTGCCAGCAGCCTCACTAGCGGGAGTGGAAATGAGCAGTTCTTC. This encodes CASSLTSGSGNEQFF.

In DNA form, the CDR3 reads TGTGCCAGCAGTTTAGGGGGGACTAACACAGATACGCAGTATTTT. Protein sequence: CASSLGGTNTDTQYF. J is TRBJ2-3 and V is TRBV12-3 or TRBV12-4; 7 bases align to TRBD2. The CDR3 runs 15 residues. V shed 1 base, J shed 2 bases, and the junction held 3 bases outside the gene matches.

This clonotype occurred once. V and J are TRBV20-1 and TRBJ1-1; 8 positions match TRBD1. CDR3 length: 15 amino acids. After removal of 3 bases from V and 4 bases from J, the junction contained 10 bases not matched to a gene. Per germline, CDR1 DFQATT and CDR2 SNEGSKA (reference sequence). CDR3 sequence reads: CSARLQGARGTEAFF. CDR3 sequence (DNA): TGCAGTGCTAGGCTCCAGGGGGCAAGGGGCACTGAAGCTTTCTTT.

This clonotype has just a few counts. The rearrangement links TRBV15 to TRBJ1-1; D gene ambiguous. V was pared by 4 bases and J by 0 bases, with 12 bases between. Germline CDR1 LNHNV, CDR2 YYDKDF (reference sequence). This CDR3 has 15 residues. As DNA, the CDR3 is TGTGCCACCAGCACCGGAGGCCTACTGAACACTGAAGCTTTCTTT. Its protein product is CATSTGGLLNTEAFF. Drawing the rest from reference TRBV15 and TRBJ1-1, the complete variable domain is DAMVIQNPRYQVTQFGKPVTLSCSQTLNHNVMYWYQQKSSQAPKLLFHYYDKDFNNEADTPDNFQSRRPNTSFCFLDIRSPGLGDTAMYLCATSTGGLLNTEAFFGQGTRLTVV.